This is a list of T cell receptor beta chains from one sample in a study of technical replicates of blood from several donors. The table came from immunoSEQ multiplex PCR; TCRdb's copy has only in-frame clones and leaves some out. This table holds about 88,000 clones, under 95% found once. Sequenced: T cells isolated from PBMCs. The receptor source for this set is a human donor in good health. The CDR3 runs from the conserved cysteine through the conserved F or W. Fields, in order: J gene, V gene, clone size, D gene, CDR3 DNA, CDR3 protein. A D gene is named only where the DNA matches it firmly. Clone size, where shown, is once, few, many, or a class for clones that have expanded.

j_gene: TRBJ2-2
v_gene: TRBV27
abundance: .
d_gene: .
CDR3nt: TGTGCCAGCATGAGGAGGACCGGGGAGCTGTTTTTT
CDR3aa: CASMRRTGELFF

j_gene: TRBJ2-7
v_gene: TRBV28
abundance: .
d_gene: .
CDR3nt: TGTGCCAGCAGCTACGAGGTGGCCGTGGGGCAGTACTTC
CDR3aa: CASSYEVAVGQYF

j_gene: TRBJ2-1
v_gene: TRBV7-2
abundance: once
d_gene: .
CDR3nt: TGTGCCAGCAGCCGGGGGGCCTGGAACAATGAGCAGTTCTTC
CDR3aa: CASSRGAWNNEQFF

j_gene: TRBJ1-2
v_gene: TRBV6-5
abundance: .
d_gene: .
CDR3nt: TGTGCCAGCAGCCCGAACGGGGTCGCTAACTATGGCTACACCTTC
CDR3aa: CASSPNGVANYGYTF

j_gene: TRBJ2-5
v_gene: TRBV7-9
abundance: .
d_gene: .
CDR3nt: TGTGCCAGCAGCTTCGACAGGAACCGAGAGACCCAGTACTTC
CDR3aa: CASSFDRNRETQYF

j_gene: TRBJ1-2
v_gene: TRBV7-2
abundance: .
d_gene: .
CDR3nt: TGTGCCAGCAGCTTAGATCGACTCTATGGCTACACCTTC
CDR3aa: CASSLDRLYGYTF

j_gene: TRBJ2-1
v_gene: TRBV5-1
abundance: few
d_gene: .
CDR3nt: TGCGCCAGCAGCCTCACAGGGAATGAGCAGTTCTTC
CDR3aa: CASSLTGNEQFF

j_gene: TRBJ1-2
v_gene: TRBV9
abundance: .
d_gene: TRBD1
CDR3nt: TGTGCCAGCAGCACGCGACAGGGATCAGACTATGGCTACACCTTC
CDR3aa: CASSTRQGSDYGYTF

j_gene: TRBJ2-5
v_gene: TRBV28
abundance: .
d_gene: .
CDR3nt: TGTGCCAGCAGTCTCTCGGTGCGAGAGACCCAGTACTTC
CDR3aa: CASSLSVRETQYF

j_gene: TRBJ2-1
v_gene: TRBV7-9
abundance: .
d_gene: .
CDR3nt: TGTGCCAGCAGCCGCCCCACGGTTCTCGATGAGCAGTTCTTC
CDR3aa: CASSRPTVLDEQFF

j_gene: TRBJ1-4
v_gene: TRBV5-1
abundance: .
d_gene: .
CDR3nt: TGCGCCAGCAGCTCGGACACGGGCGGTTCAGGACTGTTTTTT
CDR3aa: CASSSDTGGSGLFF

j_gene: TRBJ2-1
v_gene: TRBV2
abundance: .
d_gene: TRBD2
CDR3nt: TGTGCCAGCATTGGGGGGGCGGGAGGCGGCAATGAGCAGTTCTTC
CDR3aa: CASIGGAGGGNEQFF

j_gene: TRBJ2-5
v_gene: TRBV7-9
abundance: .
d_gene: TRBD2
CDR3nt: TGTGCCAGCAGCTTAGGGGGACTAGTACGAGAGACCCAGTACTTC
CDR3aa: CASSLGGLVRETQYF

j_gene: TRBJ2-2
v_gene: TRBV6-5
abundance: .
d_gene: TRBD1
CDR3nt: TGTGCCAGCAGTTACGACCAACAGGGGACCGGGGAGCTGTTTTTT
CDR3aa: CASSYDQQGTGELFF

j_gene: TRBJ2-3
v_gene: TRBV9
abundance: .
d_gene: TRBD1
CDR3nt: TGTGCCAGCAGCGTCCCACAGGGGGCGCTGACAGATACGCAGTATTTT
CDR3aa: CASSVPQGALTDTQYF

j_gene: TRBJ2-1
v_gene: TRBV2
abundance: .
d_gene: .
CDR3nt: TGTGCCAGCAGTCCGGGCAGGGGGGACAATGAGCAGTTCTTC
CDR3aa: CASSPGRGDNEQFF

j_gene: TRBJ2-7
v_gene: TRBV7-2
abundance: .
d_gene: TRBD1
CDR3nt: TGTGCCAGCAGCCCGCTGACAGGGGCCTACTACGAGCAGTACTTC
CDR3aa: CASSPLTGAYYEQYF

j_gene: TRBJ1-1
v_gene: TRBV28
abundance: few
d_gene: .
CDR3nt: TGTGCCAGCAGTTCGGGACAAGGGAACACTGAAGCTTTCTTT
CDR3aa: CASSSGQGNTEAFF

j_gene: TRBJ1-1
v_gene: TRBV11-2
abundance: .
d_gene: TRBD1
CDR3nt: TGTGCCAGCAGCGCCTACAGGGGGGAGGACACTGAAGCTTTCTTT
CDR3aa: CASSAYRGEDTEAFF

j_gene: TRBJ1-1
v_gene: TRBV5-1
abundance: .
d_gene: .
CDR3nt: TGCGCCAGCAGCTTGGAAGGTTTGAGGGGACGGGAGGACACTGAAGCTTTCTTT
CDR3aa: CASSLEGLRGREDTEAFF

j_gene: TRBJ2-1
v_gene: TRBV11-2
abundance: .
d_gene: TRBD2
CDR3nt: TGTGCCAGCAGGCGTCCCGGGACTAGGGACAATGAGCAGTTCTTC
CDR3aa: CASRRPGTRDNEQFF

j_gene: TRBJ1-1
v_gene: TRBV4-1
abundance: .
d_gene: .
CDR3nt: TGCGCCAGCAGCCTTCTTGGTATGGCTGACACTGAAGCTTTCTTT
CDR3aa: CASSLLGMADTEAFF

j_gene: TRBJ1-4
v_gene: TRBV28
abundance: .
d_gene: .
CDR3nt: TGTGCCAGCACACAGGGTCGTGAAGAAAAACTGTTTTTT
CDR3aa: CASTQGREEKLFF

j_gene: TRBJ1-1
v_gene: TRBV4-2
abundance: .
d_gene: TRBD1
CDR3nt: TGTGCCAGCAGCCAAGATCTCAGGGGACAGCCGAACACTGAAGCTTTCTTT
CDR3aa: CASSQDLRGQPNTEAFF

j_gene: TRBJ2-5
v_gene: TRBV7-6
abundance: .
d_gene: .
CDR3nt: TGTGCCAGCAGCTTAGATACTAGGATGTACGAGACCCAGTACTTC
CDR3aa: CASSLDTRMYETQYF

j_gene: TRBJ1-2
v_gene: TRBV30
abundance: once
d_gene: .
CDR3nt: TGTGCCTGGAGTGTAGCCGGCTATGGCTACACCTTC
CDR3aa: CAWSVAGYGYTF

j_gene: TRBJ2-7
v_gene: TRBV28
abundance: .
d_gene: TRBD2
CDR3nt: TGTGCCAGCAGTCCCTCGGGGACTACCTACGAGCAGTACTTC
CDR3aa: CASSPSGTTYEQYF

j_gene: TRBJ1-2
v_gene: TRBV27
abundance: .
d_gene: TRBD1
CDR3nt: TGTGCCAGCAGTTTACGACAGGGCTATGGCTACACCTTC
CDR3aa: CASSLRQGYGYTF

j_gene: TRBJ2-3
v_gene: TRBV5-1
abundance: .
d_gene: TRBD1
CDR3nt: TGCGCCAGCAGCTTGGCCCAAGGGGGCTCCCATATGACCGATACGCAGTATTTT
CDR3aa: CASSLAQGGSHMTDTQYF

j_gene: TRBJ2-7
v_gene: TRBV5-4
abundance: .
d_gene: TRBD1
CDR3nt: TGTGCCAGCACAACCGACAGGGGGAGCTCCTACGAGCAGTACTTC
CDR3aa: CASTTDRGSSYEQYF

j_gene: TRBJ1-6
v_gene: TRBV6-1
abundance: .
d_gene: .
CDR3nt: TGTGCCAGCAGCGAGATAAAAACGAATTCACCCCTCCACTTT
CDR3aa: CASSEIKTNSPLHF

j_gene: TRBJ2-1
v_gene: TRBV10-2
abundance: .
d_gene: TRBD2
CDR3nt: TGCGCCAGCGGGGATCTAGCGGGAGGTCACAATGAGCAGTTCTTC
CDR3aa: CASGDLAGGHNEQFF

j_gene: TRBJ2-1
v_gene: TRBV29-1
abundance: once
d_gene: .
CDR3nt: TGCAGCGCTGGGACTTCCTTCTACAATGAGCAGTTCTTC
CDR3aa: CSAGTSFYNEQFF

j_gene: TRBJ1-2
v_gene: TRBV6-1
abundance: .
d_gene: .
CDR3nt: TGTGCCAGCAGTGAGTCACAGGGTATAGGCTACACCTTC
CDR3aa: CASSESQGIGYTF

j_gene: TRBJ2-3
v_gene: TRBV7-9
abundance: .
d_gene: .
CDR3nt: TGTGCCAGCAGCCCTAGGTCAGGGTTCGATACGCAGTATTTT
CDR3aa: CASSPRSGFDTQYF

j_gene: TRBJ2-7
v_gene: TRBV28
abundance: .
d_gene: .
CDR3nt: TGTGCCAGCAGTTTGGGCAGGGTCGGCTACGAGCAGTACTTC
CDR3aa: CASSLGRVGYEQYF

j_gene: TRBJ1-2
v_gene: TRBV5-1
abundance: few
d_gene: TRBD1
CDR3nt: TGCGCCAGCAGCTTTGGACAGGGGGATGGCTACACCTTC
CDR3aa: CASSFGQGDGYTF

j_gene: TRBJ2-7
v_gene: TRBV18
abundance: .
d_gene: TRBD1
CDR3nt: TGTGCCAGCTCACCAGGCGACAGGGCCTACGAGCAGTACTTC
CDR3aa: CASSPGDRAYEQYF

j_gene: TRBJ2-1
v_gene: TRBV5-1
abundance: .
d_gene: TRBD2
CDR3nt: TGCGCCAGCAGCTTGGCCAGTCGGACTAGTTACAATGAGCAGTTCTTC
CDR3aa: CASSLASRTSYNEQFF

j_gene: TRBJ2-7
v_gene: TRBV10-2
abundance: .
d_gene: .
CDR3nt: TGCGCCAGCAGTCAAATCCCCTACGAGCAGTACTTC
CDR3aa: CASSQIPYEQYF

j_gene: TRBJ2-2
v_gene: TRBV5-5
abundance: .
d_gene: .
CDR3nt: TGTGCCAGCAGCTTGGTTTTTGGGCAGGGCGCGACCGGGGAGCTGTTTTTT
CDR3aa: CASSLVFGQGATGELFF

j_gene: TRBJ1-3
v_gene: TRBV4-1
abundance: .
d_gene: .
CDR3nt: TGCGCCAGCAGCCAAGGTGTGTCAGGGTTCGGAAACACCATATATTTT
CDR3aa: CASSQGVSGFGNTIYF

j_gene: TRBJ2-3
v_gene: TRBV5-8
abundance: .
d_gene: TRBD1
CDR3nt: TGTGCCAGCAGCAAGCGACAGGGTCGGAGCACAGATACGCAGTATTTT
CDR3aa: CASSKRQGRSTDTQYF

j_gene: TRBJ1-5
v_gene: TRBV5-1
abundance: .
d_gene: .
CDR3nt: TGCGCCAGCAGCTTGGGCAGTTCGAGCAATCAGCCCCAGCATTTT
CDR3aa: CASSLGSSSNQPQHF

j_gene: TRBJ1-1
v_gene: TRBV7-6
abundance: .
d_gene: .
CDR3nt: TGTGCCAGCAGCTCAGGAAAGAGTGAAGCTTTCTTT
CDR3aa: CASSSGKSEAFF

j_gene: TRBJ1-1
v_gene: TRBV20-1
abundance: few
d_gene: TRBD1
CDR3nt: TGCAGTGCCAGGGGGCACGAAGCTTTCTTT
CDR3aa: CSARGHEAFF